A selection of T cell receptor beta chains follows, all from one sample in a study of T cell repertoires in cytomegalovirus infection. TCRdb used MiXCR to reprocess the reads, holding one entry per CDR3 protein. The profile covers some 300,000 distinct CDR3 sequences, with approximately 10% appearing a single time and about 2.3% taken by the ten largest. Sequencing was carried out using PBMCs. These receptor sequences come from a human donor in good health (CMV status not recorded). Some clones in this sample may be carry-over from other donors' samples. CDR3s include the opening cysteine and the closing phenylalanine or tryptophan. Fields, in order: CDR3 protein, V gene, clone size, J gene. For some rows the clone size is stated as once, few or many, or as a class when expanded; others skip it.

CSVEGVGFYGYTF	TRBV29-1	.	TRBJ1-2
CASSWAGTQIYNEQFF	TRBV5-6	.	TRBJ2-1
CASSVWENQPQHF	TRBV7-9	many	TRBJ1-5
CAISVPAAGYTF	TRBV10-3	.	TRBJ1-2
CASSVITGDYGYTF	TRBV9	.	TRBJ1-2
CASSLDPFKAEAFF	TRBV5-5	many	TRBJ1-1
CSANPPGPYGYTF	TRBV20-1	.	TRBJ1-2
CASSLNSGKETQYF	TRBV7-9	.	TRBJ2-5
CASSFQTNTEAFF	TRBV7-9	many	TRBJ1-1
CASSAYVGGYTF	TRBV5-5	.	TRBJ1-2
CASGKDRAFVTNEKLFF	TRBV7-2	many	TRBJ1-4
CSAPRLDKFF	TRBV20-1	.	TRBJ2-1
CASSFQRGGRYTGELFF	TRBV7-2	many	TRBJ2-2
CASSGGFTDTQYF	TRBV2	many	TRBJ2-3
CASNTGGDHNSPLHF	TRBV19	many	TRBJ1-6
CASSLGTSRRTDTQYF	TRBV7-2	.	TRBJ2-3
CASSTDRVPGELFF	TRBV11-3	many	TRBJ2-2
CASSLQAGLAGARYNEQFF	TRBV7-2	many	TRBJ2-1
CSVELQGISGGYTF	TRBV29-1	few	TRBJ1-2
CASITGTRPNTEAFF	TRBV6-5	.	TRBJ1-1
CASSYPGTGQETQYF	TRBV6-5	few	TRBJ2-5
CASSFRGGNTEAFF	TRBV3-1	few	TRBJ1-1
CASSLGTKETQYF	TRBV7-2	many	TRBJ2-5
CASSVGRGSYNEQFF	TRBV9	many	TRBJ2-1